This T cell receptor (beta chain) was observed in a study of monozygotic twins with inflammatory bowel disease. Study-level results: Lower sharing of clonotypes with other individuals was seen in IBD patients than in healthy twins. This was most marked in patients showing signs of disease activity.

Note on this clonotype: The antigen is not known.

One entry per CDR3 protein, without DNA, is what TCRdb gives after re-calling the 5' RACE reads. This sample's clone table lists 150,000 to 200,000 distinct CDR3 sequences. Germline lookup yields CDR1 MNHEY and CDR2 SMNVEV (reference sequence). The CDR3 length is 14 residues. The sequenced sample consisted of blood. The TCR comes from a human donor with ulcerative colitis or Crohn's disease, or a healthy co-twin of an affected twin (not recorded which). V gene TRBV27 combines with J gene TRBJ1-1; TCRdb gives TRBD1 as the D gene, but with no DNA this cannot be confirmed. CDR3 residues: CASSLSTGVNEAFF.